The rows below give T cell receptor beta chains drawn from one sample of a study of CD8 T cells in ankylosing spondylitis. TCRdb passed the 5' RACE reads through MiXCR, listing each CDR3 protein once. The sample yields about 700,000 distinct CDR3 sequences, under 20% seen once. The sequenced material came from blood, either unsorted or a sorted T cell fraction (not recorded which). The receptor set was obtained from a male donor with ankylosing spondylitis. CDR3s include the opening cysteine and the closing phenylalanine or tryptophan. A D gene is named only where the DNA matches it firmly. The size entry is marked missing in some rows and otherwise reads once, few, many or a size class.

clone_size | j_call | d_call | v_call | cdr3_aa | cdr3_nt
few | TRBJ2-7 | TRBD2 | TRBV7-9 | CASSWSGRFAEQYF | TGTGCCAGCTCCTGGAGCGGGAGATTCGCGGAGCAGTACTTC
few | TRBJ2-1 | . | TRBV12-1 | CASSPTLAGSRSYNEQFF | TGTGCCAGCAGCCCCACACTAGCGGGATCGCGATCCTACAATGAGCAGTTCTTC
few | TRBJ2-1 | . | TRBV27 | CASSLRQANNEQFF | TGTGCCAGCAGTTTACGACAGGCGAACAATGAGCAGTTCTTC
few | TRBJ2-2 | TRBD2 | TRBV28 | CASTPLAGYTGELFF | TGTGCCAGCACCCCCCTAGCGGGGTACACCGGGGAGCTGTTTTTT
. | TRBJ2-7 | TRBD1 | TRBV10-3 | CAIRSEHLTGDSYEQYF | TGTGCCATCAGGAGCGAACATTTAACAGGGGACTCCTACGAGCAGTACTTC
. | TRBJ2-3 | . | TRBV28 | CASSSPQRTQYF | TGTGCCAGCAGTTCTCCCCAACGTACGCAGTATTTT
few | TRBJ2-1 | . | TRBV7-9 | CASSLEPGRRAYEQFF | TGTGCCAGCAGCTTAGAACCGGGACGGAGAGCTTATGAGCAGTTCTTC
few | TRBJ2-1 | . | TRBV9 | CASSPRTGGRGNEQFF | TGTGCCAGCAGCCCACGGACAGGAGGGAGGGGCAATGAGCAGTTCTTC
. | TRBJ2-5 | . | TRBV5-1 | CASSSGGAKRRQYF | TGCGCCAGCAGCTCTGGGGGAGCGAAGAGACGCCAGTACTTC
. | TRBJ2-3 | TRBD1 | TRBV20-1 | CSARGQQGRTDTQYF | TGCAGTGCTAGGGGACAACAGGGGAGAACAGATACGCAGTATTTT
. | TRBJ1-2 | TRBD1 | TRBV28 | CASSPGGPAANYGYTF | TGTGCCAGCAGTCCAGGGGGCCCAGCCGCGAACTATGGCTACACCTTC
. | TRBJ2-3 | TRBD2 | TRBV6-1 | CASSREGRSDTQYF | TGTGCCAGCAGTCGGGAGGGCCGCTCAGATACGCAGTATTTT
. | TRBJ2-1 | . | TRBV4-3 | CASSQELDYPYNEQFF | TGCGCCAGCAGCCAAGAGTTGGACTACCCCTACAATGAGCAGTTCTTC
. | TRBJ2-5 | TRBD1 | TRBV5-6 | CASSPGQGSGETQYF | TGTGCCAGCAGCCCAGGACAGGGGTCGGGCGAGACCCAGTACTTC
. | TRBJ2-1 | . | TRBV4-1 | CASSHPAPSSYNEQFF | TGCGCCAGCAGCCACCCTGCCCCGAGCTCCTACAATGAGCAGTTCTTC
few | TRBJ1-1 | . | TRBV5-1 | CASSLGDSHTEAFF | TGCGCCAGCAGCTTGGGTGACAGCCACACTGAAGCTTTCTTT
few | TRBJ1-5 | . | TRBV10-3 | CAISERGVNQPQHF | TGTGCCATCAGTGAAAGGGGTGTCAATCAGCCCCAGCATTTT
. | TRBJ2-5 | . | TRBV7-2 | CASSWGRLQETQYF | TGTGCCAGCAGCTGGGGACGGCTACAAGAGACCCAGTACTTC
. | TRBJ2-7 | TRBD1 | TRBV28 | CASSFPSGTGSSYEQYF | TGTGCCAGCAGTTTCCCGTCCGGGACAGGTAGCTCCTACGAGCAGTACTTC
many | TRBJ1-4 | . | TRBV20-1 | CSATDSPGGKLFF | TGCAGTGCCACCGACTCACCCGGAGGAAAACTGTTTTTT
. | TRBJ2-7 | TRBD2 | TRBV5-1 | CATSERERYEQYF | TGCGCCACCTCCGAGCGGGAGAGGTACGAGCAGTACTTC
. | TRBJ2-7 | TRBD2 | TRBV13 | CASSAGLAESYEQYF | TGTGCCAGCAGCGCGGGACTAGCGGAGTCCTACGAGCAGTACTTC
few | TRBJ1-4 | . | TRBV9 | CASSVGGDLLEKLFF | TGTGCCAGCAGCGTAGGGGGGGATCTTTTGGAAAAACTGTTTTTT
. | TRBJ1-5 | . | TRBV20-1 | CSARGWGDSNQPQHF | TGCAGTGCCCGGGGCTGGGGGGATAGCAATCAGCCCCAGCATTTT
many | TRBJ2-7 | TRBD2 | TRBV7-6 | CASSPSGGQGYEQYF | TGTGCCAGCAGCCCCTCGGGGGGTCAAGGATACGAGCAGTACTTC
. | TRBJ2-2 | . | TRBV28 | CASSLPSTNTGELFF | TGTGCCAGCAGTTTGCCTAGTACGAACACCGGGGAGCTGTTTTTT
few | TRBJ1-2 | . | TRBV20-1 | CSGWWGYGYTF | TGCAGTGGCTGGTGGGGCTATGGCTACACCTTC
few | TRBJ2-7 | TRBD1 | TRBV27 | CASSADRDSYEQYF | TGTGCCAGCAGTGCCGACAGGGACTCCTACGAGCAGTACTTC
few | TRBJ1-4 | . | TRBV27 | CASSSPAGGTEKLFF | TGTGCCAGCAGTTCCCCAGCGGGGGGAACTGAAAAACTGTTTTTT
. | TRBJ2-5 | . | TRBV20-1 | CSAKGGKETQYF | TGCAGTGCCAAGGGCGGAAAAGAGACCCAGTACTTC
few | TRBJ2-2 | . | TRBV7-2 | CASSSTHTGELFF | TGTGCCAGCAGCTCAACACACACCGGGGAGCTGTTTTTT